In this sample, the clone carrying this TCR beta chain turned up once. Its antigen is undetermined. This sample was taken from a study of vaccination effects on CD4 cells after COVID-19. Study details: Post-vaccine sampling occurred a median 72 days after the second dose.

Study results and limitations: Late after vaccination, infection- and vaccine-induced clones showed marked clonal contraction.

Expansion with viral peptide pools was applied to antigen-specific CD4+ T cells by the ViraFEST assay prior to sequencing. Isolating CD4+ T cells followed about 10 days of culture. Participants received two doses of either the BNT162b2 or mRNA-1273 vaccine. Cells had half their medium changed to IL-2 medium on days 3 and 7. The CDR3 covers 16 residues. V was trimmed by 4 bases and J by 2 bases, leaving 14 bases between them. Germline V gives CDR1 LNHDA, CDR2 SQIVND (reference sequence). Profiled with immunoSEQ multiplex PCR; TCRdb holds only in-frame clones, not every one. The sample contains about 46,000 clones, 65% to 80% of which appear only once.

The chain links TRBV19 to TRBJ2-2; possibly TRBD1 for D (5 bases). The source was CD4+ T cells from PBMCs cultured with HCoV-OC43 spike peptides, collected after COVID-19 vaccination. Subset of the sample: HCoV-OC43 spike overlapping peptide pool stimulation. The sequence was obtained from a human donor who received a COVID-19 vaccine. This chain's CDR3 is CASSTLTELNTGELFF. In nucleotides, the CDR3 is TGTGCCAGTAGTACCCTGACAGAACTAAACACCGGGGAGCTGTTTTTT.